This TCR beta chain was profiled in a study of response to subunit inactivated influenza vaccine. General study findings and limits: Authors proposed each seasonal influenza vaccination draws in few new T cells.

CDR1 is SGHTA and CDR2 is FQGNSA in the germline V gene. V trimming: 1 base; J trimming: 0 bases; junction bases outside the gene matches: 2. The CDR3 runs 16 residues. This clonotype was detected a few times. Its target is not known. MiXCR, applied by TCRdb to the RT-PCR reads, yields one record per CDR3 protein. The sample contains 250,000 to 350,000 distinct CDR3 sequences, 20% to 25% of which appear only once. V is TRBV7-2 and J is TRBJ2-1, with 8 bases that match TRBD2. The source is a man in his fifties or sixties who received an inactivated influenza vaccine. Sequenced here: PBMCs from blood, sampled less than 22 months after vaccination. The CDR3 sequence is CASSLGGTSSYNEQFF. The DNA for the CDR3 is TGTGCCAGCAGCTTAGGAGGGACTAGCTCCTACAATGAGCAGTTCTTC.